Following are 23 T cell receptor beta chains from one sample sequenced in a study of T cells in Graves' hyperthyroidism and ophthalmopathy. TCR beta CDR3 sequences were amplified from RNA transcripts. HTBI primers were used for first-round RT-PCR of the TCR CDR3. Using its own MiXCR run on the multiplex PCR reads, TCRdb lists one record per CDR3 protein. The sample has under 350,000 distinct CDR3 sequences; approximately 14% are singletons. Sequenced input: blood. The receptors derive from a woman aged 40 to 49 with Graves' ophthalmopathy.

This clonotype showed up just a few times. V usage is TRBV27 and J usage is TRBJ1-5; TRBD1 is a possible D gene (5 bases). This CDR3 spans 14 amino acids. Trimming shortened V by 1 base and J by 4 bases, and 8 bases separated the two germline ends. Germline V gives CDR1 MNHEY, CDR2 SMNVEV (reference sequence). As DNA, the CDR3 is TGTGCCAGCAGTTTATATGCAGGGAATCAGCCCCAGCATTTT. This gives the protein CASSLYAGNQPQHF.

This clonotype showed up just once. The chain recombines TRBV6-5 with TRBJ2-3; TRBD2 might be the D (6 bases). The CDR3 sequence is 14 residues long. The germline V gene has CDR1 MNHEY and CDR2 SVGAGI. V shed 8 bases and J shed 2 bases, with 14 bases lying between them. The CDR3 loop reads CASAPGLHTDTQYF. CDR3 DNA: TGTGCCAGCGCCCCGGGACTCCACACAGATACGCAGTATTTT.

The chain combines TRBV7-9 with TRBJ2-5; TRBD1 matches 11 bases. The CDR3 is 15 amino acids. Trimming took 6 bases from V and 7 from J; bases not matched to a gene: 10. Per the germline V gene, CDR1 is SEHNR and CDR2 is FQNEAQ (reference sequence). CDR3 sequence: CASREGQGVAGTQYF. The DNA of the CDR3 is TGTGCCAGCAGAGAGGGACAGGGGGTCGCGGGGACCCAGTACTTC. Using reference TRBV7-9 and TRBJ2-5 for the parts outside the CDR3, the full variable domain is DTGVSQNPRHKITKRGQNVTFRCDPISEHNRLYWYRQTLGQGPEFLTYFQNEAQLEKSRLLSDRFSAERPKGSFSTLEIQRTEQGDSAMYLCASREGQGVAGTQYFGPGTRLLVL.

This clonotype was counted only a few times. CDR3 bases: TGTGCCAGTAGTATAGACGGCTTGGCCAAAAACATTCAGTACTTC. This translates into CASSIDGLAKNIQYF. The gene calls are TRBV19 and TRBJ2-4; D gene ambiguous. Germline values: CDR1 LNHDA, CDR2 SQIVND (reference sequence). Trimming removed 0 bases from V and 1 base from J, with 7 bases in between. CDR3 size: 15 residues.

This clonotype appeared a few times. The chain uses TRBV10-3 and TRBJ2-7; D may be TRBD1 (5 bases). V was clipped by 8 bases and J by 0 bases, with 11 bases between them. CDR1 ENHRY and CDR2 SYGVKD come from the germline V gene. The CDR3 totals 13 residues. The DNA of the CDR3 is TGTGCCATCGGGCACAGGAGCTCCTACGAGCAGTACTTC. Protein: CAIGHRSSYEQYF.

This chain connects TRBV28 to TRBJ1-5; 9 nucleotides agree with TRBD1. Germline V lookup: CDR1 MDHEN, CDR2 SYDVKM. This CDR3 has 15 residues. The trim removed 4 bases at V and 4 bases at J, leaving 5 bases unmatched. CDR3 residues: CASSSPGQGNQPQHF. In nucleotides, the CDR3 is TGTGCCAGCAGTTCCCCGGGACAGGGAAATCAGCCCCAGCATTTT.

V is TRBV2 and J is TRBJ1-5; D is ambiguous. The germline V gene has CDR1 SNHLY and CDR2 FYNNEI. The CDR3 is made up of 13 amino acids. Trimming cost V 6 bases and J 7 bases, with 13 bases left between them. CDR3 DNA sequence: TGTGCCAGCAGGCAGGAGCTCCTACAGCCCCAGCATTTT. Amino acid sequence: CASRQELLQPQHF.

This clonotype was counted many times. V usage is TRBV6-1 and J usage is TRBJ1-5; TRBD1 is a possible D gene (6 bases). Deletions cut 7 bases from V and 0 bases from J, with 19 bases between. CDR3 length: 17 residues. The V gene's germline CDR1 is MNHNS and CDR2 SASEGT. DNA of the CDR3: TGTGCCAGCAATCCAGAGGTAGGACAGTTTAGCAATCAGCCCCAGCATTTT. Amino acids: CASNPEVGQFSNQPQHF.

This chain links TRBV6-2 or TRBV6-3 with TRBJ2-7, with a possible D match to TRBD2 (6 bases). The CDR3 is made up of 12 amino acids. V was cut by 10 bases and J by 0 bases, with 10 bases left in between. The germline CDR1 and CDR2 sequences are MNHEY and SVGEGT. The CDR3 protein is CATGGSSYEQYF. In DNA form, the CDR3 reads TGTGCCACCGGGGGTTCCTCCTACGAGCAGTACTTC.

V usage is TRBV20-1 and J usage is TRBJ1-4; 10 nucleotides match TRBD1. Germline V lookup: CDR1 DFQATT, CDR2 SNEGSKA (reference sequence). V lost 6 bases, J lost 7 bases, and 5 bases stayed unmatched. The CDR3 runs to 13 residues. DNA for the CDR3: TGCAGTGCGAGACAGGGGGCTCGTGAAAAACTGTTTTTT. Amino acids: CSARQGAREKLFF.

The chain combines TRBV19 with TRBJ1-6, with D perhaps TRBD1 (5 bases). The CDR3 extends over 15 amino acids. V was trimmed by 8 bases and J by 4 bases, leaving 15 bases between them. CDR1 and CDR2 from the germline V gene are LNHDA and SQIVND (reference sequence). The CDR3 bases are TGTGCCAGTCGCTTGCCGGGGGTTTATAATTCACCCCTCCACTTT. Its translation: CASRLPGVYNSPLHF.

The chain uses TRBV4-1 and TRBJ1-1; 9 nucleotides agree with TRBD1. The CDR3 runs to 16 residues. V lost 5 bases, J lost 3 bases, and 10 bases stayed unmatched. The germline V gene encodes CDR1 MGHRA and CDR2 YSYEKL. The CDR3 is CASSYLSGQGDTEAFF. The CDR3 DNA is TGCGCCAGCAGCTACTTATCGGGACAGGGAGACACTGAAGCTTTCTTT.

The sample holds a few counts of this clonotype. The chain couples TRBV7-9 to TRBJ2-5; D is ambiguous. V was pared by 1 base and J by 3 bases, with 9 bases between. Germline CDR1 is SEHNR and CDR2 is FQNEAQ (reference sequence). CDR3 length equals 14 residues. The CDR3 here is CASSLGFQEETQYF. Written as DNA, the CDR3 is TGTGCCAGCAGCTTAGGATTTCAGGAAGAGACCCAGTACTTC.

In its sample, this clonotype was seen many times. The rearrangement uses TRBV7-2 and TRBJ1-1; tentative D call: TRBD1 (5 bases). Trimming left V 1 base short and J 4 bases short, with 16 bases between. Looked up from germline, CDR1 is SGHTA and CDR2 is FQGNSA. The CDR3 extends over 16 amino acids. The DNA for the CDR3 is TGTGCCAGCAGCTTAGTTGGCAGGGCGTTTGGCACTGAAGCTTTCTTT. It yields the protein CASSLVGRAFGTEAFF.

This clonotype is a singleton in its sample. This sequence joins TRBV4-2 and TRBJ2-5, with D perhaps given as TRBD1 or TRBD2 (6 bases each). The CDR3 extends over 17 amino acids. Deletions cut 1 base from V and 7 bases from J, with 22 bases between. Germline V gene data show CDR1 as LGHNA and CDR2 as YNFKEQ. The CDR3 bases are TGTGCCAGCAGCCAAGTAGTTGACCGGGGGCAGGGTGCGACCCAGTACTTC. Its translation: CASSQVVDRGQGATQYF.

This clonotype was detected only a few times. The chain is built from TRBV5-4 and TRBJ2-3; perhaps TRBD2 as D (5 bases). This CDR3 has 13 amino acids. Germline CDR1 and CDR2: SGHNT and YYREEE (reference sequence). V dropped 4 bases and J dropped 7 bases, with 13 bases sitting between them. CDR3 loop: CASSPEVENTQYF. The CDR3 bases are TGTGCCAGCAGCCCGGAGGTGGAAAATACGCAGTATTTT.

This clonotype was observed a handful of times. This sequence joins TRBV7-2 and TRBJ2-5; 9 nucleotides agree with TRBD2. The V and J ends lost 0 bases and 14 bases, in that order; junction bases with no gene match: 10. The germline gives CDR1 SGHTA, CDR2 FQGNSA. The CDR3 is 14 residues long. CDR3 DNA: TGTGCCAGCAGCTTAGCTGGCACGACTAGCGGCCTCTACTTC. It translates to CASSLAGTTSGLYF.

To note about this clonotype: Just one base apart from a much larger clone, this may be a read error. V gene TRBV20-1 combines with J gene TRBJ1-3; D possibly corresponds to TRBD1 (5 bases). The germline V and J ends were trimmed by 5 bases and 0 bases, with 14 bases remaining between them. The germline V gene has CDR1 DFQATT and CDR2 SNEGSKA (reference sequence). The CDR3 runs to 15 residues. The chain's CDR3 is CSAPARGVSGNTIYF. The CDR3 DNA is TGCAGTGCTCCAGCAAGGGGAGTCTCTGGAAACACCATATATTTT.

This clonotype has ten or more counts. V gene TRBV13 combines with J gene TRBJ1-1, with 12 bases fitting TRBD1. The germline gives CDR1 PRHDT, CDR2 FYEKMQ (reference sequence). The CDR3 is made up of 15 amino acids. Trimming removed 5 bases from V and 3 bases from J; junction bases left unmatched: 4. In nucleotides, the CDR3 is TGTGCCAGCAGCGGGACAGGGGGCTTGGACACTGAAGCTTTCTTT. The encoded protein is CASSGTGGLDTEAFF.

This clonotype was counted ten times or more. The rearrangement links TRBV5-1 to TRBJ1-1; perhaps TRBD1 as D (5 bases). V was shortened by 3 bases and J by 4 bases, with 13 bases between the two germline ends. The CDR3 runs to 14 residues. From germline, CDR1 is SGHRS and CDR2 YFSETQ. CDR3 residues: CASSSVQGGTEAFF. The CDR3 DNA is TGCGCCAGCAGCTCGGTCCAGGGCGGCACTGAAGCTTTCTTT. The whole variable domain, remainder taken from reference TRBV5-1 and TRBJ1-1, is KAGVTQTPRYLIKTRGQQVTLSCSPISGHRSVSWYQQTPGQGLQFLFEYFSETQRNKGNFPGRFSGRQFSNSRSEMNVSTLELGDSALYLCASSSVQGGTEAFFGQGTRLTVV.

This clonotype was counted only a few times. The CDR3 DNA reads TGTGCCAGCAGTGATATGACAGGGGAGGGTACCGGGGAGCTGTTTTTT. This translates into CASSDMTGEGTGELFF. The rearrangement joins TRBV2 to TRBJ2-2; weak D call: TRBD1 (8 bases). Trimming removed 3 bases at V and 5 bases at J, with 16 bases between. The CDR3 spans 16 residues. CDR1 SNHLY and CDR2 FYNNEI come from the germline V gene.

The chain uses TRBV20-1 and TRBJ2-1, with D possibly TRBD1 on 5 matching bases. V lost 0 bases to trimming and J lost 8 bases, with 23 bases between them. The CDR3 spans 17 residues. The germline gives CDR1 DFQATT, CDR2 SNEGSKA (reference sequence). The CDR3: CSARDPQGALSSDEQFF. CDR3 coding DNA: TGCAGTGCTAGAGACCCTCAAGGGGCTCTTTCGTCTGATGAGCAGTTCTTC.

V usage is TRBV7-2 and J usage is TRBJ2-3; 7 bases match TRBD2. The CDR3 runs to 15 residues. V lost 3 bases to trimming and J lost 2 bases; unmatched junction nucleotides: 5. Germline loops: CDR1 SGHTA, CDR2 FQGNSA. CDR3 sequence reads: CASSFSSGLTDTQYF. DNA of the CDR3: TGTGCCAGCAGCTTTTCTAGCGGTCTCACAGATACGCAGTATTTT. Using reference TRBV7-2 and TRBJ2-3 for the parts outside the CDR3, the full variable domain is GAGVSQSPSNKVTEKGKDVELRCDPISGHTALYWYRQSLGQGLEFLIYFQGNSAPDKSGLPSDRFSAERTGGSVSTLTIQRTQQEDSAVYLCASSFSSGLTDTQYFGPGTRLTVL.